The rows below give T cell receptor beta chains drawn from one sample of a study of cytomegalovirus exposure and HLA in healthy donors. Some clones are missing from TCRdb's copy, which holds only in-frame ones; the method was immunoSEQ multiplex PCR. The sample has some 120,000 clones, about 66% seen once. Specimen: PBMCs. These receptors came from a man aged 25-45 years in good health and CMV-seropositive. CDR3s include the opening cysteine and the closing phenylalanine or tryptophan. Size tells how often a clone was seen (once, few, many) or the class of an expanded clone, and some rows leave it out.

clone_size j_call v_call cdr3_aa
- TRBJ1-2 TRBV5-1 CASSLVSGGAYGYTF
- TRBJ2-5 TRBV29-1 CSVKTSGTGGGETQYF
- TRBJ2-1 TRBV5-1 CASTDPGLHQFF
- TRBJ2-3 TRBV4-3 CASSQGTSGRASTDTQYF
- TRBJ2-1 TRBV28 CASRPSTSGNEQFF
- TRBJ2-7 TRBV19 CASSPGLSPSSYEQYF
- TRBJ1-2 TRBV2 CASSESSNYGYTF
- TRBJ1-5 TRBV27 CASSPAGGWGQPQHF
few TRBJ2-1 TRBV2 CASSELLGLAVSNEQFF
- TRBJ2-2 TRBV18 CASSRDRYTGELFF
- TRBJ1-1 TRBV9 CASSAPGQGASTEAFF
- TRBJ2-1 TRBV5-1 CASSLTGVGYNEQFF
once TRBJ2-5 TRBV10-3 CAIAPGMEETQYF
- TRBJ2-3 TRBV5-4 CASRAGVADTQYF
few TRBJ2-2 TRBV11-1 CASSPEQVFGTGELFF
- TRBJ2-7 TRBV10-3 CAISVTGEGYEQYF